The entry below describes one T cell receptor (beta chain). The antigen is undetermined. PBMCs were isolated at a quantity of at least 7 million per sample. V gave up 1 base and J gave up 5 bases, with 12 bases separating them. The CDR3 extends over 13 amino acids. Germline-derived CDR1 and CDR2 are DFQATT and SNEGSKA (reference sequence). The data were obtained in a study of blood T cells in healthy people across ages. Study outcomes and limitations: While age rose, TCR beta diversity per million T cells dropped in a roughly linear way. It was the long-lived donors that had more naive CD4+ cells and higher diversity than aged donors.

Next came a second PCR, run for about 7 to 11 cycles, which used a sample-barcoded 5' primer along with a J-beta primer mix. Each cDNA molecule, via a template-switch adaptor with 12 random nucleotides, was tagged. Each CDR3 protein gets one entry after TCRdb re-called the 5' RACE reads with MiXCR. The data contain approximately 770,000 distinct CDR3 sequences, roughly 50% of them singletons. This clonotype was obtained from a man aged 25 to 40 in good health. Sequencing was carried out using blood. The chain has TRBV20-1 and TRBJ2-7; D may be TRBD1 (6 bases). CDR3: CSARGTVTHEQYF. In DNA form, the CDR3 reads TGCAGTGCTAGAGGGACAGTGACACACGAGCAGTACTTC.